Listed here are 20 T cell receptor beta chains from one sample, sequenced in a study of Ad26.COV2.S vaccination and SARS-CoV-2 variants. Stated treatment: around 19 received Ad26.COV2.S at low or high dose, single or two shots; several received placebo; per-sample allocation not given. Sampling occurred on day 63 after the first vaccine or placebo injection. The data were produced by immunoSEQ multiplex PCR, yet TCRdb's version contains in-frame clones alone and is incomplete. Of a few hundred thousand clones listed, less than 95% are singletons. The input for sequencing was peripheral blood, taken in a trial of Ad26.COV2.S vaccine versus placebo. Every receptor here comes from a person between 18 and 65 years old who received the Ad26.COV2.S COVID-19 vaccine or a placebo.

The V gene is TRBV19, the J gene TRBJ2-7; the D is unclear. The CDR3 runs 17 residues. Germline V CDR1 and CDR2: LNHDA, SQIVND (reference sequence). V was trimmed by 4 bases and J by 2 bases, leaving 21 bases between them. Written as DNA, the CDR3 is TGTGCCAGTAGTACTCGCCCACCCGGATCGAAAACCTACGAGCAGTACTTC. Residues: CASSTRPPGSKTYEQYF.

There are a few counts of this clone. The V gene is TRBV25-1, the J gene TRBJ1-1; perhaps TRBD1 as D (6 bases). Germline loops: CDR1 MGHDK, CDR2 SYGVNS. The V and J ends lost 4 bases and 0 bases respectively, with 21 bases between them. This CDR3 region has 18 residues. DNA of the CDR3: TGTGCCAGCAGTGGTTGGACAGTCCGGAAAGGGTTGAACACTGAAGCTTTCTTT. Protein sequence: CASSGWTVRKGLNTEAFF.

The J gene is TRBJ2-3, the V gene TRBV4-2; 9 bases are shared with TRBD2. This CDR3 comprises 19 residues. Per the germline V gene, CDR1 is LGHNA and CDR2 is YNFKEQ. With V trimmed by 0 bases and J by 2 bases, 12 bases remained unmatched. The CDR3 is CASSQDPLRLAGYTDTQYF. The CDR3 DNA reads TGTGCCAGCAGCCAAGATCCGCTGCGTCTAGCGGGATACACAGATACGCAGTATTTT.

The rearrangement joins TRBV11-2 to TRBJ2-3, with D possibly TRBD2 on 7 matching bases. The CDR3 length is 16 residues. The germline V gene encodes CDR1 SGHAT and CDR2 FQNNGV. Trimming took 5 bases from V and 5 from J, leaving 20 bases between them. The CDR3 is CASSHRGAGAIDTQYF. The CDR3 DNA reads TGTGCCAGCAGCCACCGGGGGGCGGGCGCAATAGATACGCAGTATTTT.

The V call is TRBV19, the J call TRBJ2-1; D unclear. The CDR3 spans 13 residues. The germline V gene encodes CDR1 LNHDA and CDR2 SQIVND (reference sequence). The ends were cut back, 5 bases at V and 5 bases at J, with 10 bases in the middle. Here the CDR3 reads CASSSTWDNEQFF. The CDR3 DNA reads TGTGCCAGTAGTTCTACATGGGACAATGAGCAGTTCTTC.

The rearrangement uses TRBV4-1 and TRBJ2-7, with D maybe TRBD2 (6 bases). V lost 1 base to trimming and J lost 2 bases, with 18 bases between them. Germline CDR1 reads MGHRA; CDR2 reads YSYEKL. This CDR3 contains 17 residues. For the CDR3, the DNA is TGCGCCAGCAGCCAAGTTGCTAGCGACTCCCCGGCCTACGAGCAGTACTTC. This translates into CASSQVASDSPAYEQYF.

The count of this clone is one. The genes are TRBV15 and TRBJ2-1; TRBD1 matches 7 bases. The CDR3 has 17 amino acids. In germline, CDR1 is LNHNV, CDR2 YYDKDF (reference sequence). V shed 2 bases and J 3 bases; nucleotides not matched to a gene: 10. The CDR3 spells CATSRPGTARDYNEQFF. The DNA for the CDR3 is TGTGCCACCAGCAGACCCGGGACAGCAAGAGACTACAATGAGCAGTTCTTC.

The rearrangement joins TRBV3-1 (or the pseudogene TRBV3-2) to TRBJ2-3; 9 bases align to TRBD2. The CDR3 is 17 residues long. J was trimmed by 3 bases and V by 4 bases; bases with no gene match: 11. Germline V lookup: CDR1 LGHDT, CDR2 YNNKEL (reference sequence). The CDR3 loop reads CASSPAGGAHSTDTQYF. The CDR3 nucleotides are TGTGCCAGCAGCCCAGCGGGAGGTGCCCATTCTACAGATACGCAGTATTTT.

This clone was seen only once. The V gene is TRBV7-9, the J gene TRBJ2-6; 11 positions agree with TRBD2. The CDR3 spans 17 residues. The ends lost 5 bases at V and 0 bases at J; junction bases unmatched: 3. CDR1 and CDR2 from the germline V gene are SEHNR and FQNEAQ (reference sequence). The CDR3 reads CASSPSGRFSGANVLTF. CDR3 coding DNA: TGTGCCAGCAGCCCTAGCGGGAGGTTCTCTGGGGCCAACGTCCTGACTTTC. The full variable domain, with the rest looked up from reference TRBV7-9 and TRBJ2-6, is DTGVSQNPRHKITKRGQNVTFRCDPISEHNRLYWYRQTLGQGPEFLTYFQNEAQLEKSRLLSDRFSAERPKGSFSTLEIQRTEQGDSAMYLCASSPSGRFSGANVLTFGAGSRLTVL.

The rearrangement joins TRBV14 to TRBJ2-3; D remains ambiguous. This CDR3 is 13 amino acids long. With 2 bases removed from V and 3 bases from J, the gap between germline ends came to 6 bases. The germline CDR1 and CDR2 sequences are SGHDN and FVKESK. CDR3 in DNA: TGTGCCAGCAGCCAACTACGGACAGATACGCAGTATTTT. Translation: CASSQLRTDTQYF. The whole variable domain, remainder taken from reference TRBV14 and TRBJ2-3, is EAGVTQFPSHSVIEKGQTVTLRCDPISGHDNLYWYRRVMGKEIKFLLHFVKESKQDESGMPNNRFLAERTGGTYSTLKVQPAELEDSGVYFCASSQLRTDTQYFGPGTRLTVL.

The V call is TRBV7-9, the J call TRBJ2-3; D may be TRBD1 (6 bases). The V gene's germline CDR1 is SEHNR and CDR2 FQNEAQ (reference sequence). This CDR3 region has 16 residues. V was pared by 2 bases and J by 2 bases, with 14 bases between. The CDR3 sequence is CASSLNLQGFTDTQYF. CDR3 DNA: TGTGCCAGCAGCTTAAACTTACAGGGATTCACAGATACGCAGTATTTT.

This clone was detected once. This chain connects TRBV12-5 to TRBJ2-2; 10 bases are shared with TRBD2. The CDR3 totals 16 residues. V gave up 4 bases and J gave up 6 bases; unmatched junction bases: 8. In germline, CDR1 is LGHNT, CDR2 FRNRAP. The CDR3 DNA reads as TGTGCTAGTGGTTCCGCCGAAGGGACTAGCGCCGGGGAGCTGTTTTTT. It encodes CASGSAEGTSAGELFF.

The V call is TRBV27, the J call TRBJ2-5; D may correspond to TRBD1 or TRBD2 (6 bases each). Trimming pared 6 bases from V and 6 bases from J, leaving 17 bases between. The CDR3 spans 14 residues. In germline, CDR1 is MNHEY, CDR2 SMNVEV (reference sequence). The CDR3 is CASSTVGGWKTQYF. In DNA, the CDR3 is TGTGCCAGCAGCACCGTCGGGGGCTGGAAGACCCAGTACTTC.

This rearrangement joins TRBV9 to TRBJ2-4, with TRBD1 as a possible D gene (6 bases). Germline V gene data show CDR1 as SGDLS and CDR2 as YYNGEE. The CDR3 runs to 15 residues. The ends were cut back, 0 bases at V and 8 bases at J, with 15 bases in the middle. Here the CDR3 reads CASSVDPGETYIQYF. In nucleotides, the CDR3 is TGTGCCAGCAGCGTAGATCCAGGGGAAACGTACATTCAGTACTTC.

The chain couples TRBV6-6 to TRBJ2-7, with unresolved D. The germline V and J ends were trimmed by 4 bases and 2 bases, with 9 bases remaining between them. The germline CDR1 and CDR2 sequences are MNHNY and SVGAGI (reference sequence). The CDR3 totals 13 residues. CDR3 protein: CASSWVSAYEQYF. The CDR3 DNA reads as TGTGCCAGCAGTTGGGTCAGCGCCTACGAGCAGTACTTC.

The rearrangement uses TRBV27 and TRBJ2-7; maybe TRBD1 (5 bases). This CDR3 contains 14 residues. CDR1 and CDR2 (germline): MNHEY, SMNVEV (reference sequence). V gave up 5 bases and J gave up 0 bases, with 11 bases separating them. The DNA of the CDR3 is TGTGCCAGCAGTACAGACAGTACCTCCTACGAGCAGTACTTC. Residues: CASSTDSTSYEQYF.

This clone is a singleton in its sample. The chain carries TRBV6-2 or TRBV6-3 and TRBJ2-2; D possibly corresponds to TRBD1 (6 bases). Germline V CDR1 and CDR2: MNHEY, SVGEGT. The CDR3 is 14 residues long. Trimming stripped 2 bases from V and 7 bases from J, with 11 bases between. The CDR3 coding sequence is TGTGCCAGCAGTTACACAGGGTATGGCGGGGAGCTGTTTTTT. Amino acid sequence: CASSYTGYGGELFF.

The rearrangement uses TRBV4-1 and TRBJ1-1; D is ambiguous. Germline assignment: CDR1 MGHRA and CDR2 YSYEKL. The length of the CDR3 is 13 residues. Trimming pared 3 bases from V and 9 bases from J, leaving 14 bases between. The DNA of the CDR3 is TGCGCCAGCAGCCAGTTCGGAAGTGGCCAAGCTTTCTTT. Amino acid sequence: CASSQFGSGQAFF.

This rearrangement joins TRBV7-9 to TRBJ1-2; 8 bases match TRBD1. The V segment lost 0 bases and the J segment 8 bases; nucleotides outside the gene matches: 2. Germline assignment: CDR1 SEHNR and CDR2 FQNEAQ (reference sequence). The CDR3 covers 13 residues. Here the CDR3 reads CASSLAQGVGYTF. As DNA, the CDR3 is TGTGCCAGCAGCTTAGCACAGGGGGTAGGCTACACCTTC.

The chain employs TRBV19 and TRBJ2-1; 7 bases line up with TRBD1. CDR1 is LNHDA, CDR2 SQIVND, per germline (reference sequence). After removal of 5 bases from V and 7 bases from J, the junction contained 11 bases not matched to a gene. This CDR3 has 15 amino acids. Written as DNA, the CDR3 is TGTGCCAGTAGTGACCCGGGACAGTTCCTGAATGAGCAGTTCTTC. Encoded protein: CASSDPGQFLNEQFF.